This T cell receptor (beta chain) was sequenced in a study of blood T cell repertoires in COVID-19. This clone was seen only a few times. Only in-frame clones appear in the TCRdb table, and some are missing; sequencing was by immunoSEQ multiplex PCR. The table includes about 180,000 clones, 60% to 80% detected once. There are 17 residues in the CDR3. Looked up from germline, CDR1 is MNHEY and CDR2 is SMNVEV (reference sequence). Trimming shortened V by 5 bases and J by 5 bases, and 21 bases separated the two germline ends. The sequencing input was peripheral blood. V is TRBV27 and J is TRBJ1-4, with D perhaps TRBD1 (6 bases). This receptor was taken from a woman in her seventies with acute or convalescent COVID-19. This CDR3 is CASSAVGYRTDNEKLFF. Written as DNA, the CDR3 is TGTGCCAGCAGTGCCGTCGGGTACAGGACAGACAATGAAAAACTGTTTTTT. Drawing the rest from reference TRBV27 and TRBJ1-4, the complete variable domain is EAQVTQNPRYLITVTGKKLTVTCSQNMNHEYMSWYRQDPGLGLRQIYYSMNVEVTDKGDVPEGYKVSRKEKRNFPLILESPSPNQTSLYFCASSAVGYRTDNEKLFFGSGTQLSVL.